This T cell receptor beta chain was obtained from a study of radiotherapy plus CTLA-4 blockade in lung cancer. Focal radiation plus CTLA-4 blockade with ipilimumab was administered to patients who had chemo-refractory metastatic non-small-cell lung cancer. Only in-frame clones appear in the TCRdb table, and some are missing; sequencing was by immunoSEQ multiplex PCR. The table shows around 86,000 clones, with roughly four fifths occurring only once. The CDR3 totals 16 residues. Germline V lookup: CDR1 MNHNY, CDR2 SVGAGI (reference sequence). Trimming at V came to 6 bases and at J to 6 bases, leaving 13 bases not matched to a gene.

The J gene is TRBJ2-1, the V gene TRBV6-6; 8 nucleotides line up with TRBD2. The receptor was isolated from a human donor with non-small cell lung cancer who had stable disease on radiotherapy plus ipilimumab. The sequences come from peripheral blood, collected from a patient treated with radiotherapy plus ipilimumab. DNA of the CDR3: TGTGCCAGCAGACCCGAGGCGGCGGGGGGCCGCAATGAGCAGTTCTTC. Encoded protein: CASRPEAAGGRNEQFF.